This TCR beta chain was recorded in a study of cytomegalovirus exposure and HLA in healthy donors. Study results and limitations: The study listed roughly 150 cytomegalovirus-associated TCR beta chains. Earlier analysis looked at TCR beta V segments, and most were productive about 87% or about 30% of the time. A later analysis reportedly found that, within productive TCRs, an Asian-associated ancestry cluster had fewer N-insertions than the mean observed across the approximately 700 donors.

This CDR3 comprises 18 residues. Germline CDR1 is MNHEY and CDR2 is SMNVEV (reference sequence). V trimming: 0 bases; J trimming: 8 bases; junction bases outside the gene matches: 11. It was with 60 Vbeta and 13 Jbeta primers that the PCR ran. The protocol was immunoSEQ multiplex PCR, while the TCRdb copy is restricted to in-frame clones and leaves out a portion. The sample yields more than 140,000 clones, about 80% seen once. To note about this clone: The antigen is undetermined.

The chain employs TRBV27 and TRBJ1-4; 11 bases fit TRBD1. The receptor was isolated from a woman aged 40 to 49 in good health and CMV-seronegative. Sequenced sample: PBMCs. The CDR3 spells CASSLSVRDRGMWEKLFF. The CDR3 DNA reads TGTGCCAGCAGTTTATCGGTGCGGGACAGGGGGATGTGGGAAAAACTGTTTTTT.